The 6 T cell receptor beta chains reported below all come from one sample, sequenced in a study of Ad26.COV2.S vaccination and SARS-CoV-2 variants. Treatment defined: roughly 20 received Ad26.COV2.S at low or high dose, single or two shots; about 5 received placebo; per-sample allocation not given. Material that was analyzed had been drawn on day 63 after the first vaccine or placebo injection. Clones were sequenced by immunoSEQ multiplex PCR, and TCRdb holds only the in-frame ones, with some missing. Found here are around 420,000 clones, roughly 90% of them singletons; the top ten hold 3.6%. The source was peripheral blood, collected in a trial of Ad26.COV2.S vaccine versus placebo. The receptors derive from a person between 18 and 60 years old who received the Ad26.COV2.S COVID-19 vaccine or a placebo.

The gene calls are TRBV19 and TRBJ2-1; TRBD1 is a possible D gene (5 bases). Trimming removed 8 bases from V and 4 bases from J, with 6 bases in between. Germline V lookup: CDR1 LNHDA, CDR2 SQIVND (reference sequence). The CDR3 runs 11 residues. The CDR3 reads CASGAYNEQFF. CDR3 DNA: TGTGCCAGTGGGGCGTACAATGAGCAGTTCTTC.

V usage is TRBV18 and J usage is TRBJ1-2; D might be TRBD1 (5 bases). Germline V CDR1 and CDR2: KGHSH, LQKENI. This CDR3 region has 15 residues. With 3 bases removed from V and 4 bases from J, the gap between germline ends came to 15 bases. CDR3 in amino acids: CASSPQEGRGYGYTF. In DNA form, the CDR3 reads TGTGCCAGCTCACCTCAAGAGGGGCGCGGCTATGGCTACACCTTC.

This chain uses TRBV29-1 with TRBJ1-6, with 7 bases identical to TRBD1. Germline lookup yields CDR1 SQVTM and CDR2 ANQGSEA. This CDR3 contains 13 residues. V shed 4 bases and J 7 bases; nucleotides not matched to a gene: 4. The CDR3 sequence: CSVAQGPNSPLHF. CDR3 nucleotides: TGCAGCGTTGCACAGGGGCCCAATTCACCCCTCCACTTT.

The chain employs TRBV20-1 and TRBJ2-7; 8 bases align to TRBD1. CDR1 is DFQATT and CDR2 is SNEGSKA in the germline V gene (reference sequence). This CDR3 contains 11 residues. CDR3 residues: CGAGGIYEQYF. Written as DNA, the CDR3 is TGCGGGGCAGGGGGCATCTACGAGCAGTACTTC.

CDR3 sequence: CASSMAANTEAFF. As DNA, the CDR3 is TGTGCCAGTAGTATGGCAGCGAACACTGAAGCTTTCTTT. The J gene is TRBJ1-1, the V gene TRBV19; D not resolved. The CDR3 is 13 residues long. V lost 3 bases, J lost 1 base, and 6 bases lay in between. Germline V gene data show CDR1 as LNHDA and CDR2 as SQIVND (reference sequence).

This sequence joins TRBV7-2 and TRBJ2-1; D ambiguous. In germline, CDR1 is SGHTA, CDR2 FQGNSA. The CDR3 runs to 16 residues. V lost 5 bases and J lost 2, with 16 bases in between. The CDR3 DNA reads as TGTGCCAGCAGCCCCGAGATAGGTTCCGCCTACAATGAGCAGTTCTTC. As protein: CASSPEIGSAYNEQFF.